The clone carrying this TCR beta chain appeared many times. The antigen remains unidentified. The read falls 3 residues short of the CDR3 end, and the missing part is taken from the germline J gene. This sample is part of a study of T cell clonality in common variable immunodeficiency. Study outcomes and limitations: Compared with healthy controls, CVID subjects showed increased TCRbeta clonality, mostly in about a third.

Assay used: immunoSEQ multiplex PCR; TCRdb lists only in-frame clones, some missing. The profile covers roughly 51,000 clones, none occurring a single time. Caucasian heritage predominated among both patients and controls. The CDR3 consists of 13 residues. Per germline, CDR1 DFQATT and CDR2 SNEGSKA (reference sequence). With 5 bases removed from V and 4 bases from J, the gap between germline ends came to 12 bases. The chain recombines TRBV20-1 with TRBJ2-1; unclear D gene. The sequenced material came from peripheral blood mononuclear cells. This receptor was obtained from a person aged 18 to 70 in good health. CDR3 DNA (partial): TGCAGTGCTTCCCGCGCCTTTTACAATGAG. Translated, it gives CSASRAFYNE. The full CDR3 protein is CSASRAFYNEQFF.